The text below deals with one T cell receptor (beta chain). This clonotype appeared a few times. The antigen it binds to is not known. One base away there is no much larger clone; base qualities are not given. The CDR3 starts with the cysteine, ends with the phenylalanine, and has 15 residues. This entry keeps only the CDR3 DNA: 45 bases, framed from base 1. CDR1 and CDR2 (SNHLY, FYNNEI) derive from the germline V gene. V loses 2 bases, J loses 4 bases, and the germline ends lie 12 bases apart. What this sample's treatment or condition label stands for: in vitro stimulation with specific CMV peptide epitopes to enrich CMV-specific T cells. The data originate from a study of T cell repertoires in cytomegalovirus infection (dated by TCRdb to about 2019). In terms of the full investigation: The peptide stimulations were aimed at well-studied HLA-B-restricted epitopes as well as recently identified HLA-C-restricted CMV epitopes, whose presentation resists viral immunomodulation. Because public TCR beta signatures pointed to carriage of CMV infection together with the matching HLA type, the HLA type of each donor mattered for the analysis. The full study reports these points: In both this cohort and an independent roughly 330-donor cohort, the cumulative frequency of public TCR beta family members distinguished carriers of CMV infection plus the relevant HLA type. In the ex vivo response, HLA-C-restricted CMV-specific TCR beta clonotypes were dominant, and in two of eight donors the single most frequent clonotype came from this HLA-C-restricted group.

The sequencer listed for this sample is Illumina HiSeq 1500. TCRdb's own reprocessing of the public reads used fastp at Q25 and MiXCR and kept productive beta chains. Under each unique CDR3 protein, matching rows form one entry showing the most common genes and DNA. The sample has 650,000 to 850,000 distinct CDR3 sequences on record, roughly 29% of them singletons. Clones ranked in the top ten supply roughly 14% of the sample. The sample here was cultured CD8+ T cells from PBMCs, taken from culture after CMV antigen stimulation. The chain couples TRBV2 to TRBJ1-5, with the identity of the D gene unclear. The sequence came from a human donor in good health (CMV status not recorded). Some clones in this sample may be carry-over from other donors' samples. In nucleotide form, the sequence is TGTGCCAGCAGTGAATCGGGCGGGGATAATCAGCCCCAGCATTTT. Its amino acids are CASSESGGDNQPQHF. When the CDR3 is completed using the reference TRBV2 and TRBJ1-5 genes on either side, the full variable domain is EPEVTQTPSHQVTQMGQEVILRCVPISNHLYFYWYRQILGQKVEFLVSFYNNEISEKSEIFDDQFSVERPDGSNFTLKIRSTKLEDSAMYFCASSESGGDNQPQHFGDGTRLSIL.